Below, 8 T cell receptor beta chains from the same sample are listed, as sequenced in a study of T-cell memory formation after mild COVID-19. A single record per CDR3 protein comes from TCRdb applying MiXCR to the 5' RACE reads. The table has some 130,000 distinct CDR3 sequences, less than 25% seen once; the top ten hold around a quarter. The material sequenced was PBMCs or a T cell subset sorted from them (not recorded which). Every receptor here comes from an adult woman who had mild COVID-19 (a few samples of this study predate the infection). Cell type and time point are not known.

This clonotype qualifies as medium-sized (0.01 to 0.1%). The V and J genes are TRBV3-1 and TRBJ2-2; 9 bases map to TRBD1. The CDR3 contains 15 residues. V gave up 4 bases and J gave up 3 bases; unmatched junction bases: 3. From germline, CDR1 is LGHDT and CDR2 YNNKEL (reference sequence). CDR3 sequence: CASSPRTGDTGELFF. The CDR3 DNA is TGTGCCAGCAGCCCCCGGACAGGGGACACCGGGGAGCTGTTTTTT.

The chain carries TRBV28 and TRBJ2-1; possible D gene TRBD1, 6 bases. The CDR3 has 17 residues. V lost 1 base and J 5 bases, leaving 18 bases between the germline ends. CDR1 is MDHEN and CDR2 is SYDVKM in the germline V gene. DNA for the CDR3: TGTGCCAGCAGTTTATCCCTACAGGGAGAATGGGACAATGAGCAGTTCTTC. Translating it yields CASSLSLQGEWDNEQFF.

This clonotype was counted many times. The J gene is TRBJ2-7, the V gene TRBV7-8, with a weak D call TRBD1 (6 bases). Germline CDR1 is SGHVS and CDR2 is FQNEAQ. This CDR3 has 12 amino acids. Trimming pared 6 bases from V and 6 bases from J, leaving 12 bases between. CDR3 DNA: TGTGCCAGCAGTCCCCCAGGGGCCGAGCAGTACTTC. As protein: CASSPPGAEQYF.

This clonotype was detected once. The rearrangement uses TRBV11-2 and TRBJ2-2; D is undetermined. CDR1 is SGHAT, CDR2 FQNNGV, per germline. CDR3 length: 14 amino acids. V was trimmed by 5 bases and J by 3 bases, leaving 10 bases between them. CDR3 residues: CASSLEGYTGELFF. In DNA form, the CDR3 reads TGTGCCAGCAGCCTTGAAGGGTACACCGGGGAGCTGTTTTTT.

The V call is TRBV29-1, the J call TRBJ2-1; D gene ambiguous. CDR3 size: 11 residues. The V gene lost 3 bases and the J gene lost 4 bases, with 4 bases spanning the gap. The germline CDR1 and CDR2 sequences are SQVTM and ANQGSEA. The CDR3 spells CSVDVYNEQFF. CDR3 in DNA: TGCAGCGTTGATGTATACAATGAGCAGTTCTTC.

In DNA form, the CDR3 reads TGTGCCAGCAGCTGGGACGGACAGGGACGGACCGGGGAGCTGTTTTTT. It encodes CASSWDGQGRTGELFF. The rearrangement joins TRBV5-6 to TRBJ2-2; 8 nucleotides agree with TRBD1. This CDR3 region has 16 residues. CDR1 and CDR2 from the germline V gene are SGHDT and YYEEEE. J gave up 5 bases and V 3 bases, and 9 bases lay outside the gene matches.

The sample holds many counts of this clonotype. The V call is TRBV7-8, the J call TRBJ2-4; possibly TRBD2 for D (5 bases). The V and J ends lost 5 bases and 9 bases respectively, with 14 bases between them. Germline CDR1 is SGHVS and CDR2 is FQNEAQ. This CDR3 is built from 13 residues. Here the CDR3 DNA reads TGTGCCAGCAGCCCAAGAGGGATTGGCATTCAGTACTTC. Amino acid sequence: CASSPRGIGIQYF.

Points on this clonotype: One end of the junction fails to match germline, which may point to a read error. This sequence joins TRBV2 and TRBJ1-1; D unresolved. From germline, CDR1 is SNHLY and CDR2 FYNNEI. The CDR3 spans 11 residues. The CDR3 DNA reads TGTGCCAGCAGGACCTATGACCCCGGGCAATTT. It specifies CASRTYDPGQF.